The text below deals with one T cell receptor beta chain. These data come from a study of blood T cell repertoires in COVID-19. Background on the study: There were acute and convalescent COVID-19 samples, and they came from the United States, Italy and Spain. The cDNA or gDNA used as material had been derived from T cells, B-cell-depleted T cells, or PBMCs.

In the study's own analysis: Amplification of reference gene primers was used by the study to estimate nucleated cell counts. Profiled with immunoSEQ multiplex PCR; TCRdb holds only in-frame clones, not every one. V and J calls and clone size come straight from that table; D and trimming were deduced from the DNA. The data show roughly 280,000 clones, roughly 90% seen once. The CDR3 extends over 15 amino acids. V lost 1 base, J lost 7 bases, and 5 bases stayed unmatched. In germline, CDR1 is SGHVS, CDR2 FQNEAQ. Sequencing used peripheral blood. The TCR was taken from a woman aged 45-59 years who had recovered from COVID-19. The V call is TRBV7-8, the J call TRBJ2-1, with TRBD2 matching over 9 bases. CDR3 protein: CASSLGGGRANEQFF. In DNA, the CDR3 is TGTGCCAGCAGCTTAGGCGGCGGGAGGGCAAATGAGCAGTTCTTC.